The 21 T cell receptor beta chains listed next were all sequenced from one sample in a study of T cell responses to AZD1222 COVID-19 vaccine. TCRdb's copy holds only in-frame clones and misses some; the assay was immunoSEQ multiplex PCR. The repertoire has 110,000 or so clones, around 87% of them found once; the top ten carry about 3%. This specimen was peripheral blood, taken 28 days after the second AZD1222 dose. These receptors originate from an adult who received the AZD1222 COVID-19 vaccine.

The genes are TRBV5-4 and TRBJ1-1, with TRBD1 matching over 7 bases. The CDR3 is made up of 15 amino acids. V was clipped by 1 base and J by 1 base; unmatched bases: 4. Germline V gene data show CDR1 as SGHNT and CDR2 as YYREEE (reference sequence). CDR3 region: CASSLRQGGNTEAFF. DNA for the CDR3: TGTGCCAGCAGCTTGAGGCAGGGGGGGAACACTGAAGCTTTCTTT.

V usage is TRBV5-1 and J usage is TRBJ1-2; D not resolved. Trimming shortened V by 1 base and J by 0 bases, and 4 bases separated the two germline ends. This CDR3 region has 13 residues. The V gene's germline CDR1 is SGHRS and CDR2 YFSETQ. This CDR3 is CASSLQANYGYTF. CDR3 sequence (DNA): TGCGCCAGCAGCTTGCAGGCTAACTATGGCTACACCTTC. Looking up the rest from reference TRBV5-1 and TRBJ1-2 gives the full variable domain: KAGVTQTPRYLIKTRGQQVTLSCSPISGHRSVSWYQQTPGQGLQFLFEYFSETQRNKGNFPGRFSGRQFSNSRSEMNVSTLELGDSALYLCASSLQANYGYTFGSGTRLTVV.

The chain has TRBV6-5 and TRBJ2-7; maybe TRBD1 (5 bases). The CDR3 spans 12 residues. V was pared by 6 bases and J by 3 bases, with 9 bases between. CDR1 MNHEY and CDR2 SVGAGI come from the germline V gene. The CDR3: CASRADSYEQYF. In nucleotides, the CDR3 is TGTGCCAGCAGGGCCGACAGCTACGAGCAGTACTTC.

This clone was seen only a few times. The CDR3 coding sequence is TGTGCCAGTAGTCTATTGTTGGCAGTGAACACTGAAGCTTTCTTT. Its translation is CASSLLLAVNTEAFF. The chain has TRBV19 and TRBJ1-1; D is undetermined. The V and J ends lost 5 bases and 0 bases respectively, with 13 bases between them. Germline V gene data show CDR1 as LNHDA and CDR2 as SQIVND (reference sequence). The CDR3 consists of 15 residues. Combining the CDR3 with reference TRBV19 and TRBJ1-1 gives the whole variable domain DGGITQSPKYLFRKEGQNVTLSCEQNLNHDAMYWYRQDPGQGLRLIYYSQIVNDFQKGDIAEGYSVSREKKESFPLTVTSAQKNPTAFYLCASSLLLAVNTEAFFGQGTRLTVV.

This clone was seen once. CDR3: CASSRINQPQHF. In DNA, the CDR3 is TGTGCCAGCAGCCGCATAAATCAGCCCCAGCATTTT. The chain employs TRBV16 and TRBJ1-5, with D unresolved. Trimming stripped 4 bases from V and 4 bases from J, with 5 bases between. CDR3 length equals 12 residues. Germline V gene sequence: CDR1 KGHSY, CDR2 FQNENV.

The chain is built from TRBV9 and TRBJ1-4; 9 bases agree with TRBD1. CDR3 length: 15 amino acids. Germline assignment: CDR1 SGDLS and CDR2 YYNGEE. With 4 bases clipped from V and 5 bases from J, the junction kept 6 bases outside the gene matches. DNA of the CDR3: TGTGCCAGCAGCCCCTGGACAGGGGACAATGAAAAACTGTTTTTT. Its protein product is CASSPWTGDNEKLFF.

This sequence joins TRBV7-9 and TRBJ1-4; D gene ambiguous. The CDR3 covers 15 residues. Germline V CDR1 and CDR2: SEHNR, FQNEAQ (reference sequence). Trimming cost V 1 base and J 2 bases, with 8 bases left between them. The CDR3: CASSLDGRTNEKLFF. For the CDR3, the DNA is TGTGCCAGCAGCTTAGATGGCAGGACTAATGAAAAACTGTTTTTT. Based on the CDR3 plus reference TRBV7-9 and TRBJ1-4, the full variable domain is DTGVSQNPRHKITKRGQNVTFRCDPISEHNRLYWYRQTLGQGPEFLTYFQNEAQLEKSRLLSDRFSAERPKGSFSTLEIQRTEQGDSAMYLCASSLDGRTNEKLFFGSGTQLSVL.

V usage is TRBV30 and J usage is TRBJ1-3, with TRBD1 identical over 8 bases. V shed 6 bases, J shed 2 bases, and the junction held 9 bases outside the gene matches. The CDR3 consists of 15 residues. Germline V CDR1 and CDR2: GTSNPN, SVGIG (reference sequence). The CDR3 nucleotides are TGTGCCTGCTCCAGGGGGCTCGTAGCTGGAAACACCATATATTTT. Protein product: CACSRGLVAGNTIYF.

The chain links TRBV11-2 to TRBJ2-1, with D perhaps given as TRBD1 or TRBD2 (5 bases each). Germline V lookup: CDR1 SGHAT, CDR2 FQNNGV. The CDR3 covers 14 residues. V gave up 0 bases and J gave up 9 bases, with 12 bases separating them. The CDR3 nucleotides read TGTGCCAGCAGCTTAGATCACGAGGGGTTTGAGCAGTTCTTC. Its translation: CASSLDHEGFEQFF.

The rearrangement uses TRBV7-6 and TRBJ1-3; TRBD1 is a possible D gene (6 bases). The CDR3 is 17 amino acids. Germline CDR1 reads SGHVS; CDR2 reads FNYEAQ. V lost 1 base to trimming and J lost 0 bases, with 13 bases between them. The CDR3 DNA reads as TGTGCCAGCAGCTTAGAAGCAGGGGCGAGCTCTGGAAACACCATATATTTT. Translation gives CASSLEAGASSGNTIYF. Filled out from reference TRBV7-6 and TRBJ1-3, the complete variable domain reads GAGVSQSPRYKVTKRGQDVALRCDPISGHVSLYWYRQALGQGPEFLTYFNYEAQQDKSGLPNDRFSAERPEGSISTLTIQRTEQRDSAMYRCASSLEAGASSGNTIYFGEGSWLTVV.

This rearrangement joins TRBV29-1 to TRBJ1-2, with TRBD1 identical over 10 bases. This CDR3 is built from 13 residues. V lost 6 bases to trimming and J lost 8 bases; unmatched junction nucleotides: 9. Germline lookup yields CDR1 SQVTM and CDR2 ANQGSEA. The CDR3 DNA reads TGCAGCGTGGAGACCGGGACAGGGGTAGGCTACACCTTC. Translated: CSVETGTGVGYTF.

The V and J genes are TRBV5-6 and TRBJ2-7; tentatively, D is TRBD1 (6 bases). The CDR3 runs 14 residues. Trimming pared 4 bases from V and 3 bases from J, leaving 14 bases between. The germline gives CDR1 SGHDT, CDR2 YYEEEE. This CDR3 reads CASSLGHFHYEQYF. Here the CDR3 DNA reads TGTGCCAGCAGCCTGGGACATTTTCACTACGAGCAGTACTTC.

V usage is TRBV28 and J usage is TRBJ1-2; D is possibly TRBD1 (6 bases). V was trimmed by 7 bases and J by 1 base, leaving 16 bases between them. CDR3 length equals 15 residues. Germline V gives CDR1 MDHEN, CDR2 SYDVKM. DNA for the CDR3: TGTGCCAGCATGGGCAGGGGCCCTAATAACTATGGCTACACCTTC. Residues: CASMGRGPNNYGYTF.

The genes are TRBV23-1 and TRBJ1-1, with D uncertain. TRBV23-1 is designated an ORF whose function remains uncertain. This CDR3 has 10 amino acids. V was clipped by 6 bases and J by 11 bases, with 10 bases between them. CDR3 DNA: TGCGCCAGCAGGGGGTTGGGGGCTTTCTTT. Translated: CASRGLGAFF.

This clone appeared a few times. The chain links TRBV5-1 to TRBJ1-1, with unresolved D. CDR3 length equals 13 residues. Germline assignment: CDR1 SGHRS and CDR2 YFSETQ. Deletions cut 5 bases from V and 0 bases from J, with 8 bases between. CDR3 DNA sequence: TGCGCCAGCAGGGGAGACTTGAACACTGAAGCTTTCTTT. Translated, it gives CASRGDLNTEAFF.

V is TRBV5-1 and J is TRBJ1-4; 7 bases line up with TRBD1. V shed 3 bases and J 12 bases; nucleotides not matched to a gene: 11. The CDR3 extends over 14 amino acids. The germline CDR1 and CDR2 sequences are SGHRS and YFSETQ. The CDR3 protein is CASSSDPGTAQLFF. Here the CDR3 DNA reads TGCGCCAGCAGCTCCGACCCGGGGACAGCACAACTGTTTTTT.

CDR3: CASSLTGVNYGYTF. CDR3 sequence (DNA): TGTGCCAGCAGTTTAACAGGGGTGAACTATGGCTACACCTTC. The chain combines TRBV27 with TRBJ1-2; 7 bases align to TRBD1. CDR3 size: 14 residues. V gave up 2 bases and J gave up 2 bases; unmatched junction bases: 2. The V gene's germline CDR1 is MNHEY and CDR2 SMNVEV (reference sequence).

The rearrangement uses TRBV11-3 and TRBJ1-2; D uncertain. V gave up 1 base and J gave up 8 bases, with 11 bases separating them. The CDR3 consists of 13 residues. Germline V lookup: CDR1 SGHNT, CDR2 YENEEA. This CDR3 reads CASSLGGALGYTF. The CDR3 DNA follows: TGTGCCAGCAGCTTAGGAGGCGCGCTCGGCTACACCTTC.

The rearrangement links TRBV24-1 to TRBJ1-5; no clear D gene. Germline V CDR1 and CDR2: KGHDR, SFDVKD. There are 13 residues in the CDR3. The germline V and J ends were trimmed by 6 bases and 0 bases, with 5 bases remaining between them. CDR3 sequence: CATSRDSNQPQHF. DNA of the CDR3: TGTGCCACCAGTCGCGATAGCAATCAGCCCCAGCATTTT.

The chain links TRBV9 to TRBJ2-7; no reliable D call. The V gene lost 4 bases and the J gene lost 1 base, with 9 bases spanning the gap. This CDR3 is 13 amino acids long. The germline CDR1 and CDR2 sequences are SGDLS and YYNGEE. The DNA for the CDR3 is TGTGCCAGCAGCTCCCATGGGTCCTACGAGCAGTACTTC. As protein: CASSSHGSYEQYF.

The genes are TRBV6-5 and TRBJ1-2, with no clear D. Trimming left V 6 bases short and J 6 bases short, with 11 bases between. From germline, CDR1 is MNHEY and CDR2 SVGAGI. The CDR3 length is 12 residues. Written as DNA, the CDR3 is TGTGCCAGCAGCGCCAAGCCGAATGGCTACACCTTC. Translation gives CASSAKPNGYTF.